The entry that follows covers one TCR beta chain sequence. The antigen is not known. RNA transcripts gave rise to amplified TCR beta CDR3 regions. Initially, a first-round RT-PCR of the TCR CDR3 employed the HTBI primer set. One entry per CDR3 protein results from TCRdb running MiXCR on the multiplex PCR reads. The profile covers 700,000 to 850,000 distinct CDR3 sequences, with 35% appearing a single time and about a third taken by the ten largest. This entry belongs to a study of T cells in Graves' hyperthyroidism and ophthalmopathy. Study conclusions and caveats: For ophthalmopathy, model prediction preceded onset by a median approximately 6 months.

This sequence originates from a woman in her thirties or forties with Graves' hyperthyroidism. Material for sequencing was blood.

CDR3 amino acids: CASSVDRVEQYF. CDR3 bases: TGTGCCAGCAGCGTGGACAGGGTCGAGCAGTACTTC. J is TRBJ2-7 and V is TRBV7-2; TRBD1 matches at 8 bases. The V and J ends lost 5 bases and 6 bases, in that order; junction bases with no gene match: 3. The CDR3 is 12 amino acids. CDR1 is SGHTA, CDR2 FQGNSA, per germline.